This paragraph covers one TCR beta chain sequence. This CDR3 is also generated by other DNA sequences in the sample. The entry originates in a study of blood T cell repertoires in COVID-19. Across the whole study: Researchers got acute and convalescent COVID-19 samples from the United States, Italy and Spain.

Trimming took 0 bases from V and 1 from J; bases not matched to a gene: 2. Germline CDR1 SGHRS, CDR2 YFSETQ. The CDR3 loop spans 15 amino acids. Source study methods: Amplification from reference gene primers served as the basis for estimated nucleated cell counts. Clones were sequenced by immunoSEQ multiplex PCR, and TCRdb holds only the in-frame ones, with some missing. V and J calls and clone size are those listed in that table; D and trimming were worked out from the DNA. The sample shows roughly 190,000 clones, about 89% of them seen only once. The rearrangement uses TRBV5-1 and TRBJ1-1; 8 nucleotides line up with TRBD1. The TCR comes from a man in his sixties or seventies with acute or convalescent COVID-19. Specimen: peripheral blood. The CDR3 reads CASSLEGQGNTEAFF. The CDR3 DNA is TGCGCCAGCAGCTTGGAAGGACAGGGGAACACTGAAGCTTTCTTT.